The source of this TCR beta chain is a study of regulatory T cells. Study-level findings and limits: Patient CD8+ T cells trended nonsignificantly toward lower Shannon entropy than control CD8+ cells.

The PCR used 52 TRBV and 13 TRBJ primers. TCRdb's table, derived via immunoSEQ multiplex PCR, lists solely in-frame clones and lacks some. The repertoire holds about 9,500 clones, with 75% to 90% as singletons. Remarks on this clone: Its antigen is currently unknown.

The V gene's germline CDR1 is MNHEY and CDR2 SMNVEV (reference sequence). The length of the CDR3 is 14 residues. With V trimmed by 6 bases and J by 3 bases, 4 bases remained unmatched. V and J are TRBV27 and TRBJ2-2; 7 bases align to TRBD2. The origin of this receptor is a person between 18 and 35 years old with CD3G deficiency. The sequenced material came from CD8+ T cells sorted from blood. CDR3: CASSSGVDTGELFF. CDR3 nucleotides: TGTGCCAGCAGCAGCGGGGTGGACACCGGGGAGCTGTTTTTT.